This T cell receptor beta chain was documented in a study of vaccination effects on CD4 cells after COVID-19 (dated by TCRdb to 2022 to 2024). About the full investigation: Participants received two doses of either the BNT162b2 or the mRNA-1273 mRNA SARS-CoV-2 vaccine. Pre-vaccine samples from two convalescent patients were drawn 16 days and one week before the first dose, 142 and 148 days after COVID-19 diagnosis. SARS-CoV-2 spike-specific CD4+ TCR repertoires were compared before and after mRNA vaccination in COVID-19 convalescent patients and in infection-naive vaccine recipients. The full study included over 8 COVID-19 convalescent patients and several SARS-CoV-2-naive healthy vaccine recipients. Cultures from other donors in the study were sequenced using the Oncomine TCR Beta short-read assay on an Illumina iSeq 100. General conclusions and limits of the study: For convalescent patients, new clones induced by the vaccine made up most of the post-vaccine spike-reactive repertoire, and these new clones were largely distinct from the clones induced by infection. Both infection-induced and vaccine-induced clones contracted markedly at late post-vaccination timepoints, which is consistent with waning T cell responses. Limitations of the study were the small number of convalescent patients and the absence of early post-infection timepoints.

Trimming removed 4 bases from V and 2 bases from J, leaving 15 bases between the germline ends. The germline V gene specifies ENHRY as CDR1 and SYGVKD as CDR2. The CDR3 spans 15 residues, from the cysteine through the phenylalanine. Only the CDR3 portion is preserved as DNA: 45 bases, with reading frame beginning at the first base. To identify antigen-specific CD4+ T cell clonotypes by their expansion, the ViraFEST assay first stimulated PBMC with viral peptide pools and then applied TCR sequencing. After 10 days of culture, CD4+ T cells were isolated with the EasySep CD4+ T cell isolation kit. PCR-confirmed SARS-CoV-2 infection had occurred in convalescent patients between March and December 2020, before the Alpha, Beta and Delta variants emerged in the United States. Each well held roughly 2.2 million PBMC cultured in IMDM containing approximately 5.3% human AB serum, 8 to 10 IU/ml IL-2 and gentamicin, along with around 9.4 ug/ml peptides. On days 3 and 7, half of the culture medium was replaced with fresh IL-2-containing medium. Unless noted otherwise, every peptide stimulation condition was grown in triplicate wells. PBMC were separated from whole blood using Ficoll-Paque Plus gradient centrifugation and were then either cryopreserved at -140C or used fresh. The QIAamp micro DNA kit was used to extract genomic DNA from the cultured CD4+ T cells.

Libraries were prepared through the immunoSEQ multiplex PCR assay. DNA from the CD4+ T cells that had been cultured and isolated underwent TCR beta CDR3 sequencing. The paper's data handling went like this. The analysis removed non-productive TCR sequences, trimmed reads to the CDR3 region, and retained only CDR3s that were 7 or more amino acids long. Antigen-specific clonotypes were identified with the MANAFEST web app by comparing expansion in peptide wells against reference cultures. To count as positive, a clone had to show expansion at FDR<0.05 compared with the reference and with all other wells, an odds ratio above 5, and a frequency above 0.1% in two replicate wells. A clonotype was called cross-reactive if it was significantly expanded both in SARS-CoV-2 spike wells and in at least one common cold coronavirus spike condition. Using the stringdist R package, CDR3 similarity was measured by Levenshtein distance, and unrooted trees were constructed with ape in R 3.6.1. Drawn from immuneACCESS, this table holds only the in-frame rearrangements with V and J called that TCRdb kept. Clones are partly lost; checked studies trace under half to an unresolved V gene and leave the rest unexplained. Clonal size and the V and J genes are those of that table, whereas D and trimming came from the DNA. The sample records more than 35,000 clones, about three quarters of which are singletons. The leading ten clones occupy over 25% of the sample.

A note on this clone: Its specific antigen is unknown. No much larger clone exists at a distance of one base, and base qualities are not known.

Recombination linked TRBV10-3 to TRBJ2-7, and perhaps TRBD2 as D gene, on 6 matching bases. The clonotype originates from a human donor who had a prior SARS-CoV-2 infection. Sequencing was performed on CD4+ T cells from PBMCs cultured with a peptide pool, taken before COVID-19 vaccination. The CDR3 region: CAISAHGGEAYEQYF. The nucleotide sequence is TGTGCCATCAGTGCACACGGAGGGGAGGCCTACGAGCAGTACTTC.